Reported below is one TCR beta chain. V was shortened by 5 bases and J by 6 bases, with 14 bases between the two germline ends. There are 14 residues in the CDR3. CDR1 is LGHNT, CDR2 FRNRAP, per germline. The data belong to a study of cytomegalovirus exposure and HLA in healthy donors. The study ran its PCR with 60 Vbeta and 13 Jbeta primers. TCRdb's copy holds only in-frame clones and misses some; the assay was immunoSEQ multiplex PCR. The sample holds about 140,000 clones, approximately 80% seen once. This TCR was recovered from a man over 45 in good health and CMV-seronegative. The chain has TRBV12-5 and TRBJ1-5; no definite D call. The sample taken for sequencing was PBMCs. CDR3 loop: CASGDLNSGQPQHF. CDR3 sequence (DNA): TGTGCTAGTGGTGACTTGAATAGCGGTCAGCCCCAGCATTTT. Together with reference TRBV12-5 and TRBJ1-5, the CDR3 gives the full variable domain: DARVTQTPRHKVTEMGQEVTMRCQPILGHNTVFWYRQTMMQGLELLAYFRNRAPLDDSGMPKDRFSAEMPDATLATLKIQPSEPRDSAVYFCASGDLNSGQPQHFGDGTRLSIL.